Below, 5 T cell receptor beta chains from the same sample are listed, as sequenced in a study of OX40 agonist ivuxolimab in advanced cancers. Assay: immunoSEQ multiplex PCR; the TCRdb copy retains only in-frame clones and omits some. The sample holds more than 45,000 clones, roughly 81% seen once. The sequences come from CD4+ or CD8+ T cells sorted from blood, collected in a trial of the OX40 agonist ivuxolimab. These receptor sequences come from an adult with an advanced solid tumor such as melanoma, head and neck, liver or kidney cancer.

The sample holds one count of this clone. CDR3 nucleotides: TGTGCCAGCAGCTTAAGCGGCCACACTGAAGCTTTCTTT. This sequence encodes CASSLSGHTEAFF. The V gene is TRBV11-3, the J gene TRBJ1-1; D is undetermined. This CDR3 comprises 13 residues. CDR1 SGHNT and CDR2 YENEEA come from the germline V gene. Between the trimmed V and J ends, which lost 2 bases and 3 bases, there was a span of 7 bases.

The chain is built from TRBV14 and TRBJ2-3, with 9 bases fitting TRBD1. Trimming cost V 1 base and J 3 bases; bases outside gene matches: 14. Germline CDR1 and CDR2: SGHDN and FVKESK. This CDR3 contains 19 residues. The CDR3 sequence: CASSQGIVDRGSWTDTQYF. CDR3 nucleotide sequence: TGTGCCAGCAGCCAAGGAATTGTGGACAGGGGTTCGTGGACAGATACGCAGTATTTT.

The CDR3, as DNA: TGCGCCAGCAGCTACCCGGGAGCTGGCTACGAGCAGTACTTC. Translating gives CASSYPGAGYEQYF. The chain is built from TRBV5-1 and TRBJ2-7; possible D gene TRBD2, 6 bases. Trimming removed 3 bases at V and 3 bases at J, with 13 bases between. Per the germline V gene, CDR1 is SGHRS and CDR2 is YFSETQ. The CDR3 runs to 14 residues.

This clone has just one count. The chain has TRBV4-1 and TRBJ2-7, with 10 positions matching TRBD1. In germline, CDR1 is MGHRA, CDR2 YSYEKL. Losses at the gene ends were 0 bases for V and 2 bases for J; bases not matched to a gene: 16. The CDR3 contains 20 residues. CDR3 coding DNA: TGCGCCAGCAGCCAAGATTTTGGGACAGGGGCCCGGAGGGAAACCTACGAGCAGTACTTC. Amino acid sequence: CASSQDFGTGARRETYEQYF.

V and J are TRBV7-9 and TRBJ2-4, with D possibly being TRBD2 (5 bases). The CDR3 loop spans 13 amino acids. Germline V CDR1 and CDR2: SEHNR, FQNEAQ (reference sequence). The V gene lost 3 bases and the J gene lost 8 bases, with 11 bases spanning the gap. CDR3 DNA: TGTGCCAGCAGCTTGAGGACTGGAGACATTCAGTACTTC. It yields the protein CASSLRTGDIQYF.